The clone carrying this T cell receptor (beta chain) was recorded many times. The antigen is not known. The ends were cut back, 6 bases at V and 4 bases at J, with 10 bases in the middle. The V gene's germline CDR1 is MDHEN and CDR2 SYDVKM. The CDR3 length is 13 residues. Making TCR cDNA involved 5'RACE template switching, which added UMIs and a universal primer site. TCRdb re-called the 5' RACE reads with MiXCR, one entry per CDR3 protein. This table holds around 320,000 distinct CDR3 sequences, around 4.5% found once. The sample is drawn from a study of T cells after yellow fever vaccination. Study results and caveats: Faster peaking, at day 5 versus 15, marked a secondary response that was weaker. Clonotypes appearing in both CD4 and CD8 compartments existed, and their share was small. Most primary-vaccination clones reappeared after the booster (approximately 95% CD4, approximately 88% CD8).

The clonotype originates from a young man who received the YFV17D yellow fever vaccine. The chain couples TRBV28 to TRBJ2-1, with D perhaps TRBD1 or TRBD2 (5 bases each). The material was PBMCs, obtained 15 days after the yellow fever booster vaccination. The CDR3 loop reads CASSTGAYNEQFF. The CDR3 nucleotides read TGTGCCAGCAGCACCGGGGCATACAATGAGCAGTTCTTC.